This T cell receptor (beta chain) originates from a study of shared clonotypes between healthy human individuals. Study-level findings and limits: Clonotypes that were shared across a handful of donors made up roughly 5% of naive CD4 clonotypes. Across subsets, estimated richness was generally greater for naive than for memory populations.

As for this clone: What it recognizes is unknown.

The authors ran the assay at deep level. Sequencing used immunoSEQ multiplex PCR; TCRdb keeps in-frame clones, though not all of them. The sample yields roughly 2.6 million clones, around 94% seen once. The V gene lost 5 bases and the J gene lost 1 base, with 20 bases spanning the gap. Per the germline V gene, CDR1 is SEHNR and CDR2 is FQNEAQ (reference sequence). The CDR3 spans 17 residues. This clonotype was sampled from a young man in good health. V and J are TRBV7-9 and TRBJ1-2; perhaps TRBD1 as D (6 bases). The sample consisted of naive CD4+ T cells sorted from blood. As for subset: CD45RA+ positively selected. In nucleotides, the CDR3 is TGTGCCAGCAGCAAAGCCTTCCTAGGGGGGGTTAACTATGGCTACACCTTC. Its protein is CASSKAFLGGVNYGYTF.